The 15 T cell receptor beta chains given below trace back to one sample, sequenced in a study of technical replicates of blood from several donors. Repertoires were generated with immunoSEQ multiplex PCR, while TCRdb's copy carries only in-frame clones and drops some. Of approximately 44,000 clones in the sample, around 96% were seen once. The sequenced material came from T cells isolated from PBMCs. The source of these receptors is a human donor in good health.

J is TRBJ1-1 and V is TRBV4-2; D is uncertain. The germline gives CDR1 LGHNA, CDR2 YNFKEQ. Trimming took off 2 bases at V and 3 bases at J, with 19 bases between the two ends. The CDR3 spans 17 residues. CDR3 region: CASSQRVGGYRYTEAFF. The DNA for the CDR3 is TGTGCCAGCAGCCAACGCGTGGGAGGGTATAGGTACACTGAAGCTTTCTTT.

The CDR3 nucleotides are TGTGCCAGTCACCTCCTAGGTTCAAGCGGGGAGCTGTTTTTT. This gives the protein CASHLLGSSGELFF. The chain couples TRBV19 to TRBJ2-2; D remains ambiguous. V was clipped by 8 bases and J by 7 bases, with 17 bases between them. This CDR3 is 14 amino acids long. Germline loops: CDR1 LNHDA, CDR2 SQIVND (reference sequence).

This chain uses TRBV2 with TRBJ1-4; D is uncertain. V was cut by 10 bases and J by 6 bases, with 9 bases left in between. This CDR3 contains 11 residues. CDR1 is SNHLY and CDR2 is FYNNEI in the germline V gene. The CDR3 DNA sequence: TGTGCCACCCAGTACCATGAAAAACTGTTTTTT. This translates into CATQYHEKLFF.

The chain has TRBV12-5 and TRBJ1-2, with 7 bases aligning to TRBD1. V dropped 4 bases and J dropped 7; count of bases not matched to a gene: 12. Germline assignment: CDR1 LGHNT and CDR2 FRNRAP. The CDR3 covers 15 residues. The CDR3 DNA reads TGTGCTAGTGGTTCCCTTCCAGGGGGGACTGGTGGCTACACCTTC. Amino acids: CASGSLPGGTGGYTF.

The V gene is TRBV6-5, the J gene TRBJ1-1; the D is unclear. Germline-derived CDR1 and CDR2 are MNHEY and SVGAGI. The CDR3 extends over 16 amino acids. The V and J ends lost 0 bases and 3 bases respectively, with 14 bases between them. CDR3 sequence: CASSYSYTGEDTEAFF. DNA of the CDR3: TGTGCCAGCAGTTACTCGTACACGGGAGAGGACACTGAAGCTTTCTTT.

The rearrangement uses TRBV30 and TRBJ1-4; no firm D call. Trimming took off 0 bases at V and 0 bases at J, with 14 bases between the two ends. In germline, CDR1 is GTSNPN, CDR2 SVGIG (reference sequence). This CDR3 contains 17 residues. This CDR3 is CAWSVRLMIATNEKLFF. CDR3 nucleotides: TGTGCCTGGAGTGTACGTTTAATGATAGCAACTAATGAAAAACTGTTTTTT.

CDR3 DNA: TGTGCCAGCAGCGTACAGGGGCTTCGGGGCCAAGAGACCCAGTACTTC. Its translation: CASSVQGLRGQETQYF. The chain employs TRBV11-1 and TRBJ2-5; 7 bases are a match to TRBD1. CDR3 length: 16 amino acids. The V gene end was trimmed by 5 bases and the J gene end by 1 base; junction bases not matched to a gene: 10. CDR1 SGHAT and CDR2 FQDESV come from the germline V gene (reference sequence).

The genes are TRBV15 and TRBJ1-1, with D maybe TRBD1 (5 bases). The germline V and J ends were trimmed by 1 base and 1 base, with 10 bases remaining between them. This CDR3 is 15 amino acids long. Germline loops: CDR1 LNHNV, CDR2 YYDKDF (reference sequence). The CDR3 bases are TGTGCCACCAGCAGAGCAGGGCTGAAGAACACTGAAGCTTTCTTT. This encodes CATSRAGLKNTEAFF.

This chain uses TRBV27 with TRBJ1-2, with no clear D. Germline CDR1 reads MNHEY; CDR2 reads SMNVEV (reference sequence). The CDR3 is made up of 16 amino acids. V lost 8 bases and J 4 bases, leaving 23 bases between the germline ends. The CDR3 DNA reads TGTGCCAGCTCCTTTTCCCCAGGCTCTACTAGCTATGGCTACACCTTC. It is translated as CASSFSPGSTSYGYTF.

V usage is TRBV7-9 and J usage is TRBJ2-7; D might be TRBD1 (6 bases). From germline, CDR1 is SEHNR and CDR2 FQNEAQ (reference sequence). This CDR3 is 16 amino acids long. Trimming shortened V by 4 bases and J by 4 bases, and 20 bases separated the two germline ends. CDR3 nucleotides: TGTGCCAGCAGCTATGGAGTCGGACAGTTAGGGTACGAGCAGTACTTC. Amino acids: CASSYGVGQLGYEQYF.

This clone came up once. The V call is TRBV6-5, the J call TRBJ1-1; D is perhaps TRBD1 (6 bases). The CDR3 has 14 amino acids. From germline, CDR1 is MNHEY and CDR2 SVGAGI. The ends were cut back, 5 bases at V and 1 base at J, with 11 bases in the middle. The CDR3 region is CASSPQGRNTEAFF. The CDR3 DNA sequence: TGTGCCAGCAGTCCACAGGGACGGAACACTGAAGCTTTCTTT.

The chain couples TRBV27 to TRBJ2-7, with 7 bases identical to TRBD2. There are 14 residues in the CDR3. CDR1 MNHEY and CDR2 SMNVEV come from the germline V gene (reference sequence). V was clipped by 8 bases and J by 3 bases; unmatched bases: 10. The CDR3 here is CASRLGGRVYEQYF. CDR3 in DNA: TGTGCCAGCCGGTTGGGCGGGAGAGTCTACGAGCAGTACTTC.

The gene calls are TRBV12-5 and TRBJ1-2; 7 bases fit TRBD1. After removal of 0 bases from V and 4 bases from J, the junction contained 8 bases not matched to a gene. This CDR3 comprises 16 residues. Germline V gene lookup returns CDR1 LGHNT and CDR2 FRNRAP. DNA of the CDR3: TGTGCTAGTGGTTTGGTCGGGGGACAGTTTCTCTATGGCTACACCTTC. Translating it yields CASGLVGGQFLYGYTF.

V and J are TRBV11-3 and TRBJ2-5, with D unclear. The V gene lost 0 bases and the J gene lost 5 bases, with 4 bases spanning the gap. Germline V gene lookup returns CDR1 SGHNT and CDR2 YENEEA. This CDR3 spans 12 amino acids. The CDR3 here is CASSLDLETQYF. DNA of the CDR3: TGTGCCAGCAGCTTAGACTTGGAGACCCAGTACTTC.

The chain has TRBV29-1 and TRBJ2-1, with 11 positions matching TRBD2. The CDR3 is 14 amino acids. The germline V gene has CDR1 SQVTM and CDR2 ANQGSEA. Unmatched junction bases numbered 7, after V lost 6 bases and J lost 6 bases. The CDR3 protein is CSVATSGSTNEQFF. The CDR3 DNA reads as TGCAGCGTAGCAACTAGCGGGAGTACCAATGAGCAGTTCTTC.